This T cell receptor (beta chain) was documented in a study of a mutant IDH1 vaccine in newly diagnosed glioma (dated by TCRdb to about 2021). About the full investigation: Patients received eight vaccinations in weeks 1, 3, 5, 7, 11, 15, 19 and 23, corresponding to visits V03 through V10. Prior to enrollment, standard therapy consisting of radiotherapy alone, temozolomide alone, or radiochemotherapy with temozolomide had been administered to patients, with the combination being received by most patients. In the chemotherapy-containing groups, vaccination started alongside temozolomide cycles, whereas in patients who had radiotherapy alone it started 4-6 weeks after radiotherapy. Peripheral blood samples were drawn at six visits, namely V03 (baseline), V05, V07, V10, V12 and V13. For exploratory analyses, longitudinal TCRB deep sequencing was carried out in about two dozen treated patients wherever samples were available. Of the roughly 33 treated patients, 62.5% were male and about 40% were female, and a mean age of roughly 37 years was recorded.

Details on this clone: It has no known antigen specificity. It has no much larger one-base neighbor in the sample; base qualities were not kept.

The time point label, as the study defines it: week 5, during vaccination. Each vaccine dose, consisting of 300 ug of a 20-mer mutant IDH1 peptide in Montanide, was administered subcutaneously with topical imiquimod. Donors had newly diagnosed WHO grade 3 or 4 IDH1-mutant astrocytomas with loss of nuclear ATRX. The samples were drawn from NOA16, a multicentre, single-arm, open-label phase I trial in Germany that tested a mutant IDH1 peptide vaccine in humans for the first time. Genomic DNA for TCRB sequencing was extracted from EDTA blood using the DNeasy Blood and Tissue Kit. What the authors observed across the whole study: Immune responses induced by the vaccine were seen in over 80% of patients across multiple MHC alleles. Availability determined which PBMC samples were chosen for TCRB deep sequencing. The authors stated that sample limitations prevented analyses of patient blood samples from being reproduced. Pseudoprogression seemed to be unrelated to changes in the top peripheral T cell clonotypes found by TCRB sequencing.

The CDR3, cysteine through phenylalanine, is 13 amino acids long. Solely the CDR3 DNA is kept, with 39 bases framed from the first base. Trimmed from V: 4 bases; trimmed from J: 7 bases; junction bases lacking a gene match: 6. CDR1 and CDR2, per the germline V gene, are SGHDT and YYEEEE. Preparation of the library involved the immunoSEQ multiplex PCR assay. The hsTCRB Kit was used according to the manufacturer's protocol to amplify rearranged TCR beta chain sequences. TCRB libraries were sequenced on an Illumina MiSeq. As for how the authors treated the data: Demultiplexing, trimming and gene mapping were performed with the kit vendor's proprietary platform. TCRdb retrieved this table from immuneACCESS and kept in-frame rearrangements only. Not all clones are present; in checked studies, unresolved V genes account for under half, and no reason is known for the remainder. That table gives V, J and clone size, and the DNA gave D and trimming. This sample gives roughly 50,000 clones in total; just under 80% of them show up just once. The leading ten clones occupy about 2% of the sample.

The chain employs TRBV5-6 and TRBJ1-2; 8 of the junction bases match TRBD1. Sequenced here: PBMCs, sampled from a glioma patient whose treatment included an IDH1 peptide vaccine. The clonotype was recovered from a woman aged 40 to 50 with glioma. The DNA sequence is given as TGTGCCAGCAGCCTCGGACAGGGAGGTGGCTACACCTTC. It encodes CASSLGQGGGYTF.